The 15 T cell receptor beta chains below all came from one sample that was sequenced in a study of CD8 T cells in Susac syndrome. With random hexamers, about 0.5 to 1 ug RNA was reverse transcribed. In TCRdb, the immunoSEQ multiplex PCR reads were re-called with MiXCR into one record per CDR3 protein. The sample includes 80,000 or so distinct CDR3 sequences, approximately 94% of them seen just once. The sample comprised CD8+ T cells from PBMCs. All receptors derive from a human donor with Susac syndrome.

V gene TRBV9 combines with J gene TRBJ2-2; no reliable D call. Germline values: CDR1 SGDLS, CDR2 YYNGEE. Trimming pared 6 bases from V and 4 bases from J, leaving 4 bases between. The CDR3 is 11 amino acids. The CDR3 loop is CASKGTGELFF. The CDR3 coding sequence is TGTGCCAGCAAGGGCACCGGGGAGCTGTTTTTT.

The CDR3 loop reads CASSIGLAGGTDTQYF. In DNA form, the CDR3 reads TGTGCCAGCAGCATCGGACTAGCGGGGGGGACAGATACGCAGTATTTT. The chain is built from TRBV4-2 and TRBJ2-3; 15 positions match TRBD2. CDR1 and CDR2 (germline): LGHNA, YNFKEQ. With V trimmed by 5 bases and J by 3 bases, 3 bases remained unmatched. There are 16 residues in the CDR3.

This chain connects TRBV12-5 to TRBJ2-3; TRBD2 might be the D (5 bases). The V gene's germline CDR1 is LGHNT and CDR2 FRNRAP. The germline V and J ends were trimmed by 7 bases and 0 bases, with 11 bases remaining between them. The CDR3 sequence is 14 residues long. In DNA, the CDR3 is TGTGCTAGTGCCCTAGGAGGTAGCACAGATACGCAGTATTTT. Encoded protein: CASALGGSTDTQYF.

This clonotype was detected only once. The rearrangement joins TRBV20-1 to TRBJ2-3; 10 positions match TRBD2. With 4 bases clipped from V and 1 base from J, the junction kept 2 bases outside the gene matches. The CDR3 runs 14 residues. Germline CDR1 reads DFQATT; CDR2 reads SNEGSKA (reference sequence). The CDR3 protein is CSAIAGGRTDTQYF. CDR3 bases: TGCAGTGCTATAGCGGGGGGACGCACAGATACGCAGTATTTT.

The chain employs TRBV9 and TRBJ2-3; unclear D gene. V lost 0 bases and J lost 5, with 4 bases in between. The CDR3 loop spans 12 amino acids. In germline, CDR1 is SGDLS, CDR2 YYNGEE. The DNA for the CDR3 is TGTGCCAGCAGCGTAGGGAAAGATACGCAGTATTTT. Encoded protein: CASSVGKDTQYF.

The chain uses TRBV14 and TRBJ1-5; D is uncertain. Germline-derived CDR1 and CDR2 are SGHDN and FVKESK. V lost 1 base, J lost 2 bases, and 3 bases lay in between. There are 13 residues in the CDR3. The chain's CDR3 is CASSQARNQPQHF. The CDR3 DNA is TGTGCCAGCAGCCAAGCTCGCAATCAGCCCCAGCATTTT.

The rearrangement links TRBV9 to TRBJ1-5, with D possibly being TRBD1 (6 bases). This CDR3 has 15 residues. Trimming stripped 0 bases from V and 7 bases from J, with 14 bases between. Germline CDR1 reads SGDLS; CDR2 reads YYNGEE. The CDR3 sequence is CASSVAGKQGQPQHF. The CDR3 bases are TGTGCCAGCAGCGTAGCGGGTAAACAGGGCCAGCCCCAGCATTTT.

The chain has TRBV3-1 and TRBJ2-1, with D uncertain. The CDR3 runs 11 residues. Germline loops: CDR1 LGHDT, CDR2 YNNKEL (reference sequence). Trimming took off 1 base at V and 8 bases at J, with 3 bases between the two ends. The DNA of the CDR3 is TGTGCCAGCAGCCAAGGTCATGAGCAGTTCTTC. It encodes CASSQGHEQFF.

The rearrangement joins TRBV11-2 to TRBJ2-7; 8 nucleotides match TRBD1. Germline CDR1 is SGHAT and CDR2 is FQNNGV. Losses at the gene ends were 5 bases for V and 4 bases for J; bases not matched to a gene: 7. The CDR3 spans 14 residues. The CDR3 region has the DNA TGTGCCAGCAGCCGGACAGGGCAGAATTACGAGCAGTACTTC. Amino acids: CASSRTGQNYEQYF.

The chain joins TRBV3-1 to TRBJ2-1, with D tentatively TRBD2 (5 bases). Trimming stripped 0 bases from V and 7 bases from J, with 7 bases between. From germline, CDR1 is LGHDT and CDR2 YNNKEL (reference sequence). The CDR3 totals 13 residues. CDR3 nucleotides: TGTGCCAGCAGCCAAGATAGGAGGAATGAGCAGTTCTTC. Protein product: CASSQDRRNEQFF.

The genes are TRBV11-1 and TRBJ2-1; tentatively, D is TRBD1 (6 bases). CDR1 is SGHAT and CDR2 is FQDESV in the germline V gene (reference sequence). The CDR3 is made up of 13 amino acids. The V end was cut by 3 bases, the J end by 5 bases, with 8 bases between. Here the CDR3 DNA reads TGTGCCAGCAGCTTGACAGGTGACAATGAGCAGTTCTTC. Amino acid sequence: CASSLTGDNEQFF.

The CDR3 sequence: CASSQGAHGYTF. CDR3 coding DNA: TGTGCCAGCAGTCAGGGGGCGCATGGCTACACCTTC. The genes are TRBV27 and TRBJ1-2; 8 positions match TRBD1. This CDR3 contains 12 residues. With 5 bases clipped from V and 6 bases from J, the junction kept 2 bases outside the gene matches. CDR1 is MNHEY and CDR2 is SMNVEV in the germline V gene (reference sequence).

The CDR3 sequence is CASTRPGAKGANVLTF. The CDR3 DNA reads as TGTGCCAGCACCCGCCCTGGGGCTAAAGGGGCCAACGTCCTGACTTTC. The chain carries TRBV12-3 or TRBV12-4 and TRBJ2-6, with TRBD1 as a possible D gene (5 bases). Trimming cost V 7 bases and J 4 bases, with 17 bases left between them. CDR3 length equals 16 residues.

The chain is built from TRBV7-9 and TRBJ2-5; D may be TRBD1 (6 bases). Germline values: CDR1 SEHNR, CDR2 FQNEAQ (reference sequence). This CDR3 contains 17 residues. The V end was cut by 5 bases, the J end by 4 bases, with 23 bases between. The CDR3 here is CASSDIQGLAGRETQYF. CDR3 in DNA: TGTGCCAGCAGCGACATACAGGGCCTTGCGGGCCGAGAGACCCAGTACTTC.

This chain links TRBV15 with TRBJ1-2; D is perhaps TRBD1 (5 bases). V was pared by 8 bases and J by 2 bases, with 15 bases between. This CDR3 comprises 14 residues. Germline loops: CDR1 LNHNV, CDR2 YYDKDF (reference sequence). CDR3 loop: CATRGSGDNYGYTF. The CDR3 DNA follows: TGTGCCACCCGAGGGTCTGGGGACAACTATGGCTACACCTTC.